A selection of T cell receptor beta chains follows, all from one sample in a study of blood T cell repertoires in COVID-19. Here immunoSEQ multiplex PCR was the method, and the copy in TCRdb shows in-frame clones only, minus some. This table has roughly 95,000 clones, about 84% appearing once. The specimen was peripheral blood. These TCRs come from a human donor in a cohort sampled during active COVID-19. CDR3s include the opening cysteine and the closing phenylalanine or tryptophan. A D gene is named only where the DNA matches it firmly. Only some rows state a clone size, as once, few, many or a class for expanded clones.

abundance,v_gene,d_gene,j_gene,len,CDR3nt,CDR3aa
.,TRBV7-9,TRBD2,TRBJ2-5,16,TGTGCCAGCAGCCCAAACTTAGCGGGGGGGCAAGAGACCCAGTACTTC,CASSPNLAGGQETQYF
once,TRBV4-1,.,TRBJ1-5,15,TGCGCCAGCAGCCAAGACTGGGGCCAGCATCAGCCCCAGCATTTT,CASSQDWGQHQPQHF
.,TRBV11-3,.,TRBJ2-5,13,TGTGCCAGCAGCGTAAGCGTCCAAGAGACCCAGTACTTC,CASSVSVQETQYF
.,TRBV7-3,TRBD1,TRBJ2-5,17,TGTGCCAGCAGCTCTGGCGACAGGGGGTCCTTCGGAGAGACCCAGTACTTC,CASSSGDRGSFGETQYF
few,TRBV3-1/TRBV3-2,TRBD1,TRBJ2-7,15,TGTGCCAGCAGTCGAGGACAGGGGGCATTTAACGAGCAGTACTTC,CASSRGQGAFNEQYF
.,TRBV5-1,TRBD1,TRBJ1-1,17,TGCGCCAGCAGCTTGGGGACAGGGGGTGGAAAGAACACTGAAGCTTTCTTT,CASSLGTGGGKNTEAFF
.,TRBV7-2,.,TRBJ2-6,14,TGTGCCAGCAGCCCCCGTGGCGGGGCCAACGTCCTGACTTTC,CASSPRGGANVLTF
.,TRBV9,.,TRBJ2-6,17,TGTGCCAGCAGCACTCGGACAGAGAGCTCTGGGGCCAACGTCCTGACTTTC,CASSTRTESSGANVLTF
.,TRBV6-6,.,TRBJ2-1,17,TGTGCCAGCAGTCCTACGACTGCGGGAGTAGGGACAGGTGAGCAGTTCTTC,CASSPTTAGVGTGEQFF
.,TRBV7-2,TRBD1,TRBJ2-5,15,TGTGCCAGCAGCCCCATGGGACAGCGCGGGGAGACCCAGTACTTC,CASSPMGQRGETQYF
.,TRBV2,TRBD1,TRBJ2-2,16,TGTGCCAGCAGTGGGGGCCCGACAGGGGCCACCGGGGAGCTGTTTTTT,CASSGGPTGATGELFF
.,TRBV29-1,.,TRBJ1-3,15,TGCAGCGCCCTAGGGGCCTTAAACTCTGGAAACACCATATATTTT,CSALGALNSGNTIYF
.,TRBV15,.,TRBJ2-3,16,TGTGCCACCAGCAGAGTTCGTGGGGGCGGTTTGGATACGCAGTATTTT,CATSRVRGGGLDTQYF
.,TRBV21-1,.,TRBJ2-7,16,TGTGCCAGCAGCAAATCCCGAGGGGACAGGACCTACGAGCAGTACTTC,CASSKSRGDRTYEQYF
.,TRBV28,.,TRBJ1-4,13,TGTGCCGAAAGCCGACAGGTGAATGAAAAACTGTTTTTT,CAESRQVNEKLFF
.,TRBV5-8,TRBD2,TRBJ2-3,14,TGTGCCAGCAGATCGGGACTAGCGGGAGGTACGCAGTATTTT,CASRSGLAGGTQYF
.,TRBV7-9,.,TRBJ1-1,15,TGTGCCAGCAGCTCCAGAGAGACAGGCATCACTGAAGCTTTCTTT,CASSSRETGITEAFF
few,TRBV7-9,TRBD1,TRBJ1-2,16,TGTGCCAGCAGCAACAACAGACAGGGGGCTAGTGGTGGCTACACCTTC,CASSNNRQGASGGYTF
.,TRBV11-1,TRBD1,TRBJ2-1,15,TGTGCCAGCAGCCCGGGACAGAGCTCCTACAATGAGCAGTTCTTC,CASSPGQSSYNEQFF
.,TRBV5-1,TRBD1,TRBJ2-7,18,TGCGCCAGCAGGCCCGGGACAGGGCTCCTTATGGGGGCTTACGAGCAGTACTTC,CASRPGTGLLMGAYEQYF
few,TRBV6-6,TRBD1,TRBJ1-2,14,TGTGCCAGCAACCCCGGACAGGGCGTCTATGGCTACACCTTC,CASNPGQGVYGYTF
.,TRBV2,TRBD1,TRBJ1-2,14,TGTGCCAGCAGGCAACCGGGACAGGCAGATGGCTACACCTTC,CASRQPGQADGYTF
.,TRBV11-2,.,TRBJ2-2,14,TGTGCCAGCAGCCTGTTGACTGACACCGGGGAGCTGTTTTTT,CASSLLTDTGELFF
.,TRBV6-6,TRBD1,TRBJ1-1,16,TGTGCCAGCAGCTCCGGACAGGGGAGGTACAACACTGAAGCTTTCTTT,CASSSGQGRYNTEAFF
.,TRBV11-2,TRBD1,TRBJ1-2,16,TGTGCCAGCAGCCCGAACCGGGACAGGATTAACTATGGCTACACCTTC,CASSPNRDRINYGYTF
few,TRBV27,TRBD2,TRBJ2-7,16,TGTGCCAGCAGTTCGCATCGACTAGCGGGAGGTTACGAGCAGTACTTC,CASSSHRLAGGYEQYF
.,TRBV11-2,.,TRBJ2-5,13,TGTGCCAGCAGCTTAGGACTCTCAGAGACCCAGTACTTC,CASSLGLSETQYF
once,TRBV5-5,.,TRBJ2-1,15,TGTGCCAGTTCCCCGGTGGGAGACGTCTACAATGAGCAGTTCTTC,CASSPVGDVYNEQFF
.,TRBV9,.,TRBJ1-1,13,TGTGCCAGCAGCGTAGCTCTCAACACTGAAGCTTTCTTT,CASSVALNTEAFF
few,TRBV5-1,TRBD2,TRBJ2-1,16,TGCGCCAGCAGCCATATAAGCGGGATAGGCTACAATGAGCAGTTCTTC,CASSHISGIGYNEQFF
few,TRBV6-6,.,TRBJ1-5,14,TGTGCCAGCAGTTACTCAGAGAGCAATCAGCCCCAGCATTTT,CASSYSESNQPQHF
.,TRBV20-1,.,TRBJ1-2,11,TGCAGCGGGGGGGTGGACCGAGTGAGGACCTTC,CSGGVDRVRTF
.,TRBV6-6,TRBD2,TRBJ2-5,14,TGTGCCAGCAGCCAGCTAGCGGGCGGGGGGACCCAGTACTTC,CASSQLAGGGTQYF
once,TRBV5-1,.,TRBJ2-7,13,TGCGCCAGCAAGAGAGGGATCGGAGCCGAGCAGTACTTC,CASKRGIGAEQYF
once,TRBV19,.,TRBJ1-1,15,TGTGCCAGTAGTACAACCGACAGGTCTGGAACTGAAGCTTTCTTT,CASSTTDRSGTEAFF
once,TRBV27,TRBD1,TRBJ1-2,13,TGTGCCAGCAGCCGAGGGGACAGGGCTGGCTACACCTTC,CASSRGDRAGYTF
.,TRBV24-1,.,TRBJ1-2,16,TGTGCCACCAGTGACGCACTAAGGCCCGTTGGTGCTGGCTACACCTTC,CATSDALRPVGAGYTF
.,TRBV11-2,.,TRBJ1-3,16,TGTGCCAGCAGACAAGGCCCCGGGCAGGGTGGAAACACCATATATTTT,CASRQGPGQGGNTIYF
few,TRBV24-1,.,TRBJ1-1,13,TGTGCCACCAGTGATTTGCGGGGCACTGAAGCTTTCTTT,CATSDLRGTEAFF
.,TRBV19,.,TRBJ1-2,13,TGTGCCGCCGATAACAGAGGACTCTATGGCTACACCTTC,CAADNRGLYGYTF
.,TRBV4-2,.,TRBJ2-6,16,TGTGCCAGCAGCCAAGACTTTACTGCCGGGGCCAACGTCCTGACTTTC,CASSQDFTAGANVLTF